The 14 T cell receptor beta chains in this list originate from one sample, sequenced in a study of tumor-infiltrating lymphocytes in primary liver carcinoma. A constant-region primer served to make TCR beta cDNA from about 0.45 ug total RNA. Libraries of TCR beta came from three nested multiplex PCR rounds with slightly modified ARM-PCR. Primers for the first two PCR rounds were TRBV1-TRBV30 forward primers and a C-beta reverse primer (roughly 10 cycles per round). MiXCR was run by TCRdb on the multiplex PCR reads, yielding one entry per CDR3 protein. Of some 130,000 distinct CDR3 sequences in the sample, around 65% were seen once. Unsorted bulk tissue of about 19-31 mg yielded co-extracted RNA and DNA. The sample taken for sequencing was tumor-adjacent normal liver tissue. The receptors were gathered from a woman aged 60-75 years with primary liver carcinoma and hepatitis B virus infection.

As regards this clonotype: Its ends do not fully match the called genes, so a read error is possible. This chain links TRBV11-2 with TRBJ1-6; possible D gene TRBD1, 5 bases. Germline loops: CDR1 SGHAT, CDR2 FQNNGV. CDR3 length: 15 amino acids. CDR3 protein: CARSLETGGDSPLHF. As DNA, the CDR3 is TGTGCCAGGAGCTTAGAAACAGGAGGTGATTCACCCCTCCACTTT.

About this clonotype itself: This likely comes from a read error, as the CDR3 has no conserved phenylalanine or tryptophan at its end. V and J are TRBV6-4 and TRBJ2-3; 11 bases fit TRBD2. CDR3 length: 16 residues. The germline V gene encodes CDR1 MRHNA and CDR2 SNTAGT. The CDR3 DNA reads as TGTACCAGTAGTGACGTAGCGGGAGGGTCCACAGATACGCAGTATCTT. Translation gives CTSSDVAGGSTDTQYL.

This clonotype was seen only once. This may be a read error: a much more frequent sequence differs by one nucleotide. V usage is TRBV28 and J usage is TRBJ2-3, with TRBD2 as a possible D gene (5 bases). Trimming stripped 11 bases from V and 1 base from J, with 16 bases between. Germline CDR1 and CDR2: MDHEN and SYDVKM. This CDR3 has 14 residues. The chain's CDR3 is CAGGRWTGTDTQYF. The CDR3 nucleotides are TGTGCCGGCGGAAGGTGGACTGGCACAGATACGCAGTATTTT.

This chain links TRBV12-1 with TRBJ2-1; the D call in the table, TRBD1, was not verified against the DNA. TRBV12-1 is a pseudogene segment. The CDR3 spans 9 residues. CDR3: CASPGERFF. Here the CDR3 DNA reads TGTGCCAGTCCCGGTGAGCGGTTCTTC.

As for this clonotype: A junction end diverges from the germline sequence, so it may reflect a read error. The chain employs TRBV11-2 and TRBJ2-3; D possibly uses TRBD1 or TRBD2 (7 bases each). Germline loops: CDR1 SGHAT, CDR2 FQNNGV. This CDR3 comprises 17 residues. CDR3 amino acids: CTSSPPGRISGTDMQYF. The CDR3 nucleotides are TGTACCAGCAGCCCCCCCGGGCGAATAAGCGGGACAGACATGCAGTATTTT.

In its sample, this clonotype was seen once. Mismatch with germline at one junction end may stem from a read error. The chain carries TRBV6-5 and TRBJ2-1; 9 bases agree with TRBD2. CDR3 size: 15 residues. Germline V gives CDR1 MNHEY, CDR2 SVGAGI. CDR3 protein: CVSTTRQAGGHEQFF. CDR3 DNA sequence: TGTGTCAGCACCACACGCCAAGCGGGAGGCCATGAGCAGTTCTTC.

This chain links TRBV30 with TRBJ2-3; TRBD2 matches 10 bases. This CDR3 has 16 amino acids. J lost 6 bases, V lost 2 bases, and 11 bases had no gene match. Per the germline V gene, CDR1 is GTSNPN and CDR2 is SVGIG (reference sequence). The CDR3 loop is CAWSQGGTSVIDTQYF. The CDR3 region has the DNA TGTGCCTGGAGTCAAGGGGGGACTAGCGTGATTGATACGCAGTATTTT.

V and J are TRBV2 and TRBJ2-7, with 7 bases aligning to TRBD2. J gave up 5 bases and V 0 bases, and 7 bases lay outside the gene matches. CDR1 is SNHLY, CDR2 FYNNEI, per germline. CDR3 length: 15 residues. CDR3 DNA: TGTGCCAGCAGTGAAGCAGGGAGGGCCGGCGACGAGCAGTACTTC. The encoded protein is CASSEAGRAGDEQYF.

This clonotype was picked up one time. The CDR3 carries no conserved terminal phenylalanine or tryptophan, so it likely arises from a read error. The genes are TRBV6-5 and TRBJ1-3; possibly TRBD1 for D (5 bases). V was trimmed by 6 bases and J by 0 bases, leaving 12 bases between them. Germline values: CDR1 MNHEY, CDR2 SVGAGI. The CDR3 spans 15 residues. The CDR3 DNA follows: TGTGCCAGCAGCCACGGGGACTCCTCTGGAAACACCATATATATT. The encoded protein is CASSHGDSSGNTIYI.

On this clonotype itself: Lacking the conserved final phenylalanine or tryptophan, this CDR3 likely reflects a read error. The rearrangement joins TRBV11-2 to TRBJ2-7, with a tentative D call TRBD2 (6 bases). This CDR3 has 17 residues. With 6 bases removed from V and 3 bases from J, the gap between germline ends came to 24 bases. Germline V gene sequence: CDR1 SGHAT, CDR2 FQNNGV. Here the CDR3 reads CASSQMRGADPYYEQYL. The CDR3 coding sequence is TGTGCCAGCAGTCAGATGCGGGGAGCCGACCCCTACTACGAGCAGTACTTG.

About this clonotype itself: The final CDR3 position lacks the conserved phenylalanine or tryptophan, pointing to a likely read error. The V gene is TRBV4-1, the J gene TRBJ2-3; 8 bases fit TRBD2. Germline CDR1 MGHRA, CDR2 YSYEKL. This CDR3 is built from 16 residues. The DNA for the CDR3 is TGCGCGAGCAGCCGAGTCGGGAGGGCCGATACAGATACGCAGTATCTT. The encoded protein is CASSRVGRADTDTQYL.

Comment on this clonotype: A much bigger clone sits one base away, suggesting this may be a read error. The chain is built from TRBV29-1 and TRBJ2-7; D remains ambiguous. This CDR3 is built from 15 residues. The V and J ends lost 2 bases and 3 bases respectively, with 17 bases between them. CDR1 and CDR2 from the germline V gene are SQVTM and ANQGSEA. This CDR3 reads CSVERKGPGIYEQYF. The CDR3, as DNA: TGCAGCGTTGAACGAAAAGGGCCTGGGATCTACGAGCAGTACTTC.

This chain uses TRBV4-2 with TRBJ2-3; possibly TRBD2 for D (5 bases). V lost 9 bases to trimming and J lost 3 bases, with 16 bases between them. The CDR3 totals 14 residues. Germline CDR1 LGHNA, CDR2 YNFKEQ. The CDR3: CASNQALATDTQYF. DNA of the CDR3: TGTGCCAGTAACCAAGCCCTAGCTACAGATACGCAGTATTTT.

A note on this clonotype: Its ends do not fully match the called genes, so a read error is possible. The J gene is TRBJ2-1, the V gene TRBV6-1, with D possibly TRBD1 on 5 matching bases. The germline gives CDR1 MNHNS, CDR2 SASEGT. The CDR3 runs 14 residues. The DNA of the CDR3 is TGTGCTAGCATCGTAGGGGCGGACTACAATGAGCAGTTCTTC. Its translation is CASIVGADYNEQFF.